In this sample, the clone carrying this T cell receptor (beta chain) turned up many times. This sample is part of a study of identical twins. TCRdb analysed the 5' RACE reads with MiXCR anew, one entry per CDR3 protein. The data show some 250,000 distinct CDR3 sequences, approximately 11% seen once. These data also formed part of another study, on yellow fever vaccine responses in identical twins.

Specimen: memory (CD45RO+) T cells sorted from blood. This clonotype originated in a woman aged 18-30 years in good health.

DNA of the CDR3: TGCAGCGTTGAGTTCGGAGAGGTTGAGTATTTT. This gives the protein CSVEFGEVEYF. The chain is built from TRBV29-1 and TRBJ2-3; D unresolved. CDR3 length equals 11 residues. The V and J ends lost 3 bases and 13 bases respectively, with 14 bases between them. Germline loops: CDR1 SQVTM, CDR2 ANQGSEA.